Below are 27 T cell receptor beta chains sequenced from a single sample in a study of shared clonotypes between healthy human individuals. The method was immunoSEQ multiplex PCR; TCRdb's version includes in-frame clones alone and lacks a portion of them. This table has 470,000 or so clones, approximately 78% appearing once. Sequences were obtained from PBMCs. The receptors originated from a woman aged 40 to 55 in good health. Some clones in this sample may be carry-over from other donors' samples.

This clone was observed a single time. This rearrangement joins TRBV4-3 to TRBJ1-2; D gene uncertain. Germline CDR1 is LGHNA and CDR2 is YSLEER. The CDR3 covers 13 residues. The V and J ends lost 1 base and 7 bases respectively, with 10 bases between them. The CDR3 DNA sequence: TGCGCCAGCAGCCAAGGGCGTTTCTCTGGCTACACCTTC. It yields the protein CASSQGRFSGYTF.

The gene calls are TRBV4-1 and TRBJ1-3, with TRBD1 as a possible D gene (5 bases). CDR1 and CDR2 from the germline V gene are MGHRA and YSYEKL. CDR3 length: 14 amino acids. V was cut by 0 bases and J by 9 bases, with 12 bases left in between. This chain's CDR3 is CASSQDRPGFTIYF. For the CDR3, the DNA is TGCGCCAGCAGCCAAGATCGCCCAGGGTTCACCATATATTTT.

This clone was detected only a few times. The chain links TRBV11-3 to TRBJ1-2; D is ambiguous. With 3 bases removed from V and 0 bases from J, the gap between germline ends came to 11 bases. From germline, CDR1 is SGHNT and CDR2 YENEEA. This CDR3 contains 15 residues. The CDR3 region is CASSFRHAANYGYTF. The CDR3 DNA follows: TGTGCCAGCAGCTTTAGGCACGCTGCTAACTATGGCTACACCTTC.

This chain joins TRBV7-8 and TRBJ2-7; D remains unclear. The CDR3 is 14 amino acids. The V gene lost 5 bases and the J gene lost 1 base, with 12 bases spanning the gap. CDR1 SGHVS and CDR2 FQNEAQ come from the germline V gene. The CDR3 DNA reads TGTGCCAGCAGCCCCAGCTCTGCGTCCTACGAGCAGTACTTC. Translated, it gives CASSPSSASYEQYF.

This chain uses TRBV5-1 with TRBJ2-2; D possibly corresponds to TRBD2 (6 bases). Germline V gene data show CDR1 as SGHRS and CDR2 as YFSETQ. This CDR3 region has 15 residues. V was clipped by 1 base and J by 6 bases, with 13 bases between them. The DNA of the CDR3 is TGCGCCAGCAGCTTGAGGGACTTGGTTTCCGGGGAGCTGTTTTTT. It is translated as CASSLRDLVSGELFF.

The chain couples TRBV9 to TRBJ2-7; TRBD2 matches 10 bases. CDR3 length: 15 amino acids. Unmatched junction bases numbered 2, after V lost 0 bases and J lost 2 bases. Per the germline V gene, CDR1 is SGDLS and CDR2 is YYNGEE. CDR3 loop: CASSVELAGTYEQYF. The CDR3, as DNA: TGTGCCAGCAGCGTAGAACTAGCGGGGACCTACGAGCAGTACTTC.

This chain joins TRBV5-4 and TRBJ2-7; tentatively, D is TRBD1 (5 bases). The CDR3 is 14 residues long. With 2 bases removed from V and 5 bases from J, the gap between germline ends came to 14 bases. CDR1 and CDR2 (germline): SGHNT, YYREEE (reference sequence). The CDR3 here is CASSFIQGANEQYF. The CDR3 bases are TGTGCCAGCAGCTTTATCCAGGGCGCCAACGAGCAGTACTTC.

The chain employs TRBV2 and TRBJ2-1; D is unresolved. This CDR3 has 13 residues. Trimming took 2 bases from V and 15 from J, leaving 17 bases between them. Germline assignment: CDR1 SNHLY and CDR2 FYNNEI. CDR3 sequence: CASSESVRVGRFF. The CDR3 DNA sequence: TGTGCCAGCAGTGAATCGGTTAGGGTTGGGCGGTTCTTC.

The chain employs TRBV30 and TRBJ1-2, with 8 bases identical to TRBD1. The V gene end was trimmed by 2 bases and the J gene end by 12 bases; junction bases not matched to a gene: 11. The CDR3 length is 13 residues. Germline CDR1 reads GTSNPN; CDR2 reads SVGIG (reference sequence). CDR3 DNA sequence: TGTGCCTGGAGTATCAACGGACAGGGTAAACACACCTTC. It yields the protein CAWSINGQGKHTF. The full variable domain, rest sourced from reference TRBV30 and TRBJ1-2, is SQTIHQWPATLVQPVGSPLSLECTVEGTSNPNLYWYRQAAGRGLQLLFYSVGIGQISSEVPQNLSASRPQDRQFILSSKKLLLSDSGFYLCAWSINGQGKHTFGSGTRLTVV.

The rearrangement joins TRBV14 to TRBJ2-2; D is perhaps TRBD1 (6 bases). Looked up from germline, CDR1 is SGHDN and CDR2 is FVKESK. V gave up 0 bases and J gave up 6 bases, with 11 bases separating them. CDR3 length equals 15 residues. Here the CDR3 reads CASSQDWGLAGELFF. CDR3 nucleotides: TGTGCCAGCAGCCAAGATTGGGGGCTGGCCGGGGAGCTGTTTTTT.

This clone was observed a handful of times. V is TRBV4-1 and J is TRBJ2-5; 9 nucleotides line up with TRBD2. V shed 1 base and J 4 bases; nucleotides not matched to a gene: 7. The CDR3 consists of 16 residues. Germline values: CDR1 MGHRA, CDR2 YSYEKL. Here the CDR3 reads CASSQGWREGGETQYF. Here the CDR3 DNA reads TGCGCCAGCAGCCAAGGGTGGCGGGAGGGGGGAGAGACCCAGTACTTC.

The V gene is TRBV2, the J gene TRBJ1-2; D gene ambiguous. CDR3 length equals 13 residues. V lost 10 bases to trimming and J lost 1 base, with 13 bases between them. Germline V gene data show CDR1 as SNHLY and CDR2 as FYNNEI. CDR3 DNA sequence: TGTGCCACCTCGCTCGGTGGTAACTATGGCTACACCTTC. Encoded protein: CATSLGGNYGYTF.

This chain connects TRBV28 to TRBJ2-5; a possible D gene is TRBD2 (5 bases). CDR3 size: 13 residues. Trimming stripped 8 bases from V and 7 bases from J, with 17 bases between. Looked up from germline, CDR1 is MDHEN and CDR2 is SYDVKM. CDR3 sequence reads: CASARAAPGTQYF. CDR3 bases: TGTGCCAGCGCGCGAGCGGCCCCAGGGACCCAGTACTTC.

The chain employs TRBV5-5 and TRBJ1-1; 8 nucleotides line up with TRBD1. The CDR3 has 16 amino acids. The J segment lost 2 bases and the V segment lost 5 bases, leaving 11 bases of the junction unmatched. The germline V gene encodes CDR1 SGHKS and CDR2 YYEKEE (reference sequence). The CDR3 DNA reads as TGTGCCAGCAGTGGGTTAACGGGACAGGTAAACACTGAAGCTTTCTTT. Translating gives CASSGLTGQVNTEAFF.

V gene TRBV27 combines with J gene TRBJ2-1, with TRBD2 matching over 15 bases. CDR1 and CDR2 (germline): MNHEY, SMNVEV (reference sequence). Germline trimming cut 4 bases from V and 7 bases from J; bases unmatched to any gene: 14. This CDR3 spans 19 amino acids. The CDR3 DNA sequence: TGTGCCAGCAGTTCCCTCGGACTAGCGGGAGGGCCGGCCGTTAATGAGCAGTTCTTC. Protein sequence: CASSSLGLAGGPAVNEQFF.

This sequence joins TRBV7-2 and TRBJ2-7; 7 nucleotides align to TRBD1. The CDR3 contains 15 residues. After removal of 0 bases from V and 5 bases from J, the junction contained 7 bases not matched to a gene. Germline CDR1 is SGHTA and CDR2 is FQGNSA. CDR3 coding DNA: TGTGCCAGCAGCTTAGCCGGGACAGCCCCCAACGAGCAGTACTTC. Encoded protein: CASSLAGTAPNEQYF.

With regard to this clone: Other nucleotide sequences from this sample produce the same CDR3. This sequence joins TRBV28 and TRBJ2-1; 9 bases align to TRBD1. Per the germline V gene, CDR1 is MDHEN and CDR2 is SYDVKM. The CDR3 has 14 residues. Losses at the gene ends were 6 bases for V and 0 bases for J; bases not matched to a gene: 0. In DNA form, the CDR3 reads TGTGCCAGCAGGACAGGGGGCTCCTACAATGAGCAGTTCTTC. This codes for CASRTGGSYNEQFF.

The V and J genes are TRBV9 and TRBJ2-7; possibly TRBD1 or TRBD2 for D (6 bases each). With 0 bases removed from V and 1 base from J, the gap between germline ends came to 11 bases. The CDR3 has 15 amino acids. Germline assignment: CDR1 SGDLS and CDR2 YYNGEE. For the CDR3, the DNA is TGTGCCAGCAGCGTAGCTTGGGGGGCATCCTACGAGCAGTACTTC. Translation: CASSVAWGASYEQYF.

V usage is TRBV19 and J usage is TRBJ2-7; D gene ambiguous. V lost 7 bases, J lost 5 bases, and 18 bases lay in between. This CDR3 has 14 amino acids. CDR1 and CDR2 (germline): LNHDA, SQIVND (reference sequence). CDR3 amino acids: CASKVGQTWDEQYF. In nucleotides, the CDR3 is TGTGCCAGTAAGGTGGGCCAAACCTGGGACGAGCAGTACTTC.

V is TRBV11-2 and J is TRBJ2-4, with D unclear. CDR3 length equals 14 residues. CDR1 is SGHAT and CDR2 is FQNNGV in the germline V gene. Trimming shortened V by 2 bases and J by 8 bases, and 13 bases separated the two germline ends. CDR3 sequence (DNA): TGTGCCAGCAGCTTACGACAAGGGATAGACATTCAGTACTTC. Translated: CASSLRQGIDIQYF. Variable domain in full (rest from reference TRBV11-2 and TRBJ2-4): EAGVAQSPRYKIIEKRQSVAFWCNPISGHATLYWYQQILGQGPKLLIQFQNNGVVDDSQLPKDRFSAERLKGVDSTLKIQPAKLEDSAVYLCASSLRQGIDIQYFGAGTRLSVL.

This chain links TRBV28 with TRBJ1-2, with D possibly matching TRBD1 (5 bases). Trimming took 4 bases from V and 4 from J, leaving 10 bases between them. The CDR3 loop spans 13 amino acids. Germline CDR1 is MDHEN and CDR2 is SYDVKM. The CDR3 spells CASSSGGGYGYTF. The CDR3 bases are TGTGCCAGCAGTTCGGGGGGTGGCTATGGCTACACCTTC.

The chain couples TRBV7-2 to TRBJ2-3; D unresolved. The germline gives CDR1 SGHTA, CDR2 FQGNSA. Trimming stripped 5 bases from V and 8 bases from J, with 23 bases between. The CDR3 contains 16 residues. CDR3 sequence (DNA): TGTGCCAGCAGCCCCTCAGTTGTCAACCTTCAATCTACGCAGTATTTT. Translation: CASSPSVVNLQSTQYF.

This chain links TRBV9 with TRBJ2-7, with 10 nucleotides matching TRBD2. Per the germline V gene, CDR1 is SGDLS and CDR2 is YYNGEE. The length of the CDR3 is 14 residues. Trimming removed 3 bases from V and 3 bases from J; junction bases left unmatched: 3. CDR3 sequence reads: CASSAGTSVYEQYF. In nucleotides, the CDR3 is TGTGCCAGCAGCGCCGGGACTAGCGTCTACGAGCAGTACTTC.

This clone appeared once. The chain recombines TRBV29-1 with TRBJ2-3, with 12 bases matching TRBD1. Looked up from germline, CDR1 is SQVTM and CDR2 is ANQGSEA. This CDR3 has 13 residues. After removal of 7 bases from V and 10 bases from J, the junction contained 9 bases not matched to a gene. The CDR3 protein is CSANRDRGLSQYF. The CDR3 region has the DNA TGCAGCGCAAACCGGGACAGGGGGCTCTCGCAGTATTTT.

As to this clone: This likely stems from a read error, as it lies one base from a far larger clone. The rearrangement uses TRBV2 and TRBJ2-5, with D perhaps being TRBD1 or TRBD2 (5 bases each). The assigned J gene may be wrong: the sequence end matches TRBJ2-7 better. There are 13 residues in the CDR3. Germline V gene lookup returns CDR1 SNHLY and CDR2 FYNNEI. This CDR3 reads CATLGTPEYEQYF. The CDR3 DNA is TGTGCCACGCTCGGGACGCCAGAGTACGAGCAGTACTTC.

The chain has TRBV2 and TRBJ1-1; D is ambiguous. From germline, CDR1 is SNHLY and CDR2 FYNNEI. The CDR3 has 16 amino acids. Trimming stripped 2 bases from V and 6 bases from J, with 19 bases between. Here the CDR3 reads CASSERPSFRGAEAFF. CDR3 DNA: TGTGCCAGCAGTGAACGCCCCTCATTTCGGGGTGCTGAAGCTTTCTTT.

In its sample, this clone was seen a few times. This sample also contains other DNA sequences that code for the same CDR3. The chain's CDR3 is CASSSATSGSSYEQYF. The CDR3 nucleotides read TGCGCCAGCAGCTCCGCTACTAGCGGTTCCTCCTACGAGCAGTACTTC. V and J are TRBV5-1 and TRBJ2-7, with 8 bases lining up with TRBD2. The germline V gene has CDR1 SGHRS and CDR2 YFSETQ. There are 16 residues in the CDR3. Losses at the gene ends were 3 bases for V and 0 bases for J; bases not matched to a gene: 8.